This TCR beta chain was observed in a study of cytomegalovirus exposure and HLA in healthy donors. The overall study: When 350 to 500 donors were genotyped, roughly four fifths of them were found to fall in the Caucasian-associated ancestry cluster. Study results and limitations: Accounts indicate the classifier identified cytomegalovirus status with strong specificity and sensitivity.

Primers included in the PCR were 60 Vbeta and 13 Jbeta primers. Original processing notes: In a later analysis, some 80 million unique TCR beta chains included roughly 11 million shared by two or more donors. The protocol was immunoSEQ multiplex PCR, while the TCRdb copy is restricted to in-frame clones and leaves out a portion. For V, J and clone size, that table is used; D and trimming come from the DNA. The sample carries around 120,000 clones, 80% recorded once. Turning to this clone: Its cognate antigen is unknown.

The J segment lost 1 base and the V segment lost 0 bases, leaving 2 bases of the junction unmatched. This CDR3 spans 15 amino acids. Germline V CDR1 and CDR2: MNHEY, SVGAGI. This clonotype originated in a woman in her thirties or forties in good health and CMV-seronegative. The V and J genes are TRBV6-5 and TRBJ1-1; 7 bases map to TRBD1. Material for sequencing was PBMCs. The CDR3: CASSYSDRANTEAFF. CDR3 in DNA: TGTGCCAGCAGTTACTCCGACAGGGCGAACACTGAAGCTTTCTTT.